This T cell receptor (beta chain) came from a study of CXCR3-negative and CXCR3-positive naive CD8 T cells. General study results and limits: CXCR3-positive naive cells had TRB CDR3s that were more hydrophobic than CXCR3-negative naive cells had.

The germline gives CDR1 SQVTM, CDR2 ANQGSEA. This CDR3 is built from 14 residues. Preparation of TRB cDNA libraries relied on 5' RACE carrying UMI labels. Reprocessing the 5' RACE reads, TCRdb reports a single entry for every CDR3 protein and omits DNA. The clone table shows fewer than 55,000 distinct CDR3 sequences, with the ten largest holding 1.5% to 2%. Points on this clonotype: Its antigen remains unidentified.

The receptor was derived from a human donor in good health. Some clones in this sample may be carry-over from other donors' samples. Sequencing input: naive CXCR3- CD8+ T cells from blood. Subset described: CD45RO-CCR7+CD27+CD95- naive CD8+ T cells lacking CXCR3 (TNR3-). This sequence joins TRBV29-1 and TRBJ2-1; the TCRdb D gene call, TRBD2, has no DNA to confirm it. CDR3 residues: CSVDTSGGAHEQFF.